This T cell receptor delta chain is drawn from a study of γδ T cells in repeated Plasmodium falciparum infection. This clone was observed many times. Since a much larger clone is just one base distant, this may be a read error. The CDR3 is made up of 15 amino acids. Trimming removed 4 bases from V and 8 bases from J, with 20 bases in between. Germline V gene lookup returns CDR1 TSWWSYY and CDR2 QGS. TCRdb re-analyzed the multiplex PCR reads via CATT. Altogether 55,000 to 70,000 delta-chain clones are present, 1.7% being singletons, with the ten largest covering over 14%. Vgamma9/Vdelta2+ and Vdelta2-negative gammadelta T cells were flow-sorted from PBMC for bulk sequencing.

This clonotype was sampled from a pool of human donors (malaria-infected and uninfected, not separated). Source material: gamma-delta T cells from blood. V is TRDV1 and J is TRDJ1; D gene unclear. In DNA form, the CDR3 reads TGTGCTCTTGGGGCCCCTCCGTACACGATAATAAAACTCATCTTT. Protein product: CALGAPPYTIIKLIF.